This TCR beta chain is drawn from a study of CD4 T cells in relation to SARS-CoV-2 and coronaviruses. Study summary: After roughly 11 days of antigen culture, PBMC TCR beta CDR3s were sequenced. Notes on the study in general: Samples before the pandemic and after infection were not matched within any donor.

Unexposed donor CD4+ T cells date from about 2011-2018, before the COVID-19 pandemic. After roughly ten days of culture, CD4+ T cells were isolated. Unexposed-donor CD4+ T cells were probed with SARS-CoV-2 S/N and four cold-coronavirus spikes, cells permitting. On days 3 and 7, cultures got half fresh IL-2 medium. This clone appeared a few times. The target antigen is unknown. Clones were sequenced by immunoSEQ multiplex PCR, and TCRdb holds only the in-frame ones, with some missing. The sample lists roughly 31,000 clones, around 72% occurring once. The sample was CD4+ T cells from PBMCs, cultured in vitro. The sequence came from a human donor in good health.

Here the CDR3 reads CASSPTLQAGEAFF. CDR3 bases: TGCGCCAGCAGCCCCACGTTGCAAGCGGGTGAAGCTTTCTTT. The genes are TRBV5-1 and TRBJ1-1; no definite D call. From germline, CDR1 is SGHRS and CDR2 YFSETQ. The CDR3 sequence is 14 residues long. Trimming took 4 bases from V and 7 from J, leaving 17 bases between them.